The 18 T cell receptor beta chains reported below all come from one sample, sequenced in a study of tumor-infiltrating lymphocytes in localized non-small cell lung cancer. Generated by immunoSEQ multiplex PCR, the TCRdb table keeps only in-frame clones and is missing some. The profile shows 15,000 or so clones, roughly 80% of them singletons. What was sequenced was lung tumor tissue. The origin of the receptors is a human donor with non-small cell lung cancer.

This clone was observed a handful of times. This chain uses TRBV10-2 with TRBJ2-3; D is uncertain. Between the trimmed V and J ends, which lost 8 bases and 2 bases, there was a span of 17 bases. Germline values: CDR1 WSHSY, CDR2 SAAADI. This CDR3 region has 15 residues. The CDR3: CASRLETGLTDTQYF. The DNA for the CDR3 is TGCGCCAGCCGGTTAGAAACGGGCCTCACAGATACGCAGTATTTT.

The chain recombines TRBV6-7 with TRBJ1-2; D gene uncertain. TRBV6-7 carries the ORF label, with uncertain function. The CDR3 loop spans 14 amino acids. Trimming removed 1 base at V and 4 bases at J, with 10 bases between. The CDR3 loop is CASSYCAQAYGYTF. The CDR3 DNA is TGTGCCAGCAGTTACTGTGCCCAGGCCTATGGCTACACCTTC.

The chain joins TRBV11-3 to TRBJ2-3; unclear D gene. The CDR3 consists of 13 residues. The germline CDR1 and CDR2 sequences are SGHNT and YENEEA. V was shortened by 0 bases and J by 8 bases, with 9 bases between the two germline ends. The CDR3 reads CASSLDASGTQYF. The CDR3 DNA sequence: TGTGCCAGCAGCTTAGATGCGTCGGGTACGCAGTATTTT.

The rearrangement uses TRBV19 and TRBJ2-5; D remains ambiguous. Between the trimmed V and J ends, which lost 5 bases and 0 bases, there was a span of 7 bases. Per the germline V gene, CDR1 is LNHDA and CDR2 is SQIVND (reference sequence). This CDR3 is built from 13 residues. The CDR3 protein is CASSGRHQETQYF. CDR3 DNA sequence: TGTGCCAGTAGTGGCAGGCACCAAGAGACCCAGTACTTC.

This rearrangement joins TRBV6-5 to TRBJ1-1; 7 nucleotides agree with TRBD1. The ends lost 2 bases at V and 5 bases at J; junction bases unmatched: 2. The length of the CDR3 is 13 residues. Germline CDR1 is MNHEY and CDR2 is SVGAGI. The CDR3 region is CASSYDRATEAFF. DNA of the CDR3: TGTGCCAGCAGTTACGACAGGGCTACTGAAGCTTTCTTT.

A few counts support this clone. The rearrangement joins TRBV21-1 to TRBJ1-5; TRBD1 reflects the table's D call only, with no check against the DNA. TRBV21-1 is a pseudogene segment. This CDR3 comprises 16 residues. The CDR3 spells CASSVPGQGEEQPQHF. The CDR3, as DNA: TGTGCCAGCAGCGTCCCGGGACAGGGGGAGGAACAGCCCCAGCATTTT.

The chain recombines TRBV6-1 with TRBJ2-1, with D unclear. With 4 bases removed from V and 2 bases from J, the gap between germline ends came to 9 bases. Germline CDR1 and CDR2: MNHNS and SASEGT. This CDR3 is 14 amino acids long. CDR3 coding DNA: TGTGCCAGCAGTGTTACGACTGCCTACAATGAGCAGTTCTTC. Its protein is CASSVTTAYNEQFF.

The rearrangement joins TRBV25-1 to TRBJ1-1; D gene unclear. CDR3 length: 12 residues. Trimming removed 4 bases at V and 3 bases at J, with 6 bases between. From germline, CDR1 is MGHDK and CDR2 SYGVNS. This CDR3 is CASSGTYTEAFF. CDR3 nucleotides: TGTGCCAGCAGTGGGACGTACACTGAAGCTTTCTTT.

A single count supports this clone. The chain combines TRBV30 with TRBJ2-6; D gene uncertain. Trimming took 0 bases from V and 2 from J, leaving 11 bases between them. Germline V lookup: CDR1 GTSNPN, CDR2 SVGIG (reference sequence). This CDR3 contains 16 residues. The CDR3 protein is CAWSVTASPGANVLTF. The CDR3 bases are TGTGCCTGGAGTGTAACCGCCTCCCCTGGGGCCAACGTCCTGACTTTC.

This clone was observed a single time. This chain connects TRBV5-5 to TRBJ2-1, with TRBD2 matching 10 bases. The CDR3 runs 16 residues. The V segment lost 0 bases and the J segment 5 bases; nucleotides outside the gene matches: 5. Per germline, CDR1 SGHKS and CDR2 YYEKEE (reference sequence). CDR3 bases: TGTGCCAGCAGCTTGGTCCTAGCGGGAGCTCACAATGAGCAGTTCTTC. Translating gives CASSLVLAGAHNEQFF.

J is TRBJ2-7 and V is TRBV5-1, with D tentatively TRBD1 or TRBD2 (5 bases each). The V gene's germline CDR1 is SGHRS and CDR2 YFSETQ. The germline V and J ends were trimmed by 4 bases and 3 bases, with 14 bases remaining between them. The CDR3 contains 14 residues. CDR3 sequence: CASSLGTDFYEQYF. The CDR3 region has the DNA TGCGCCAGCAGCCTAGGGACGGATTTCTACGAGCAGTACTTC.

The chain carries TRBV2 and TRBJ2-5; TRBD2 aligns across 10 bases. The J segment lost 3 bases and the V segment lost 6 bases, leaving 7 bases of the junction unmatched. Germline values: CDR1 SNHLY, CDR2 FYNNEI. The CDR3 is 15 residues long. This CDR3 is CASRASGSGKETQYF. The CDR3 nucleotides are TGTGCCAGCAGAGCTAGCGGGAGCGGCAAAGAGACCCAGTACTTC.

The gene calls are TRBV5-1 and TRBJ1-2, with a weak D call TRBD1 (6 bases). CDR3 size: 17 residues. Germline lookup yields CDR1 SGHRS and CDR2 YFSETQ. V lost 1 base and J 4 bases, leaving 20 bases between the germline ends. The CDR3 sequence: CASSLNTGRGGIYGYTF. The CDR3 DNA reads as TGCGCCAGCAGCTTGAATACTGGCAGGGGCGGGATCTATGGCTACACCTTC.

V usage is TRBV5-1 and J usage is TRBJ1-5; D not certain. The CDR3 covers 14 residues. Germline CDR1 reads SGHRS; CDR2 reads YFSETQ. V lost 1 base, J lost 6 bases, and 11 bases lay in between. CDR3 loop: CASSLLGESQPQHF. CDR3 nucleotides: TGCGCCAGCAGCTTGCTTGGGGAATCTCAGCCCCAGCATTTT.

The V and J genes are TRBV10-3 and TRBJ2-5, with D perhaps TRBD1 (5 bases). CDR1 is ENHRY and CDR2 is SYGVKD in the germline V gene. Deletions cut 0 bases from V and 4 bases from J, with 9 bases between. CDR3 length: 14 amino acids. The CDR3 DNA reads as TGTGCCATCAGTGAGTCTGCGCAGGGAGAGACCCAGTACTTC. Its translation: CAISESAQGETQYF.

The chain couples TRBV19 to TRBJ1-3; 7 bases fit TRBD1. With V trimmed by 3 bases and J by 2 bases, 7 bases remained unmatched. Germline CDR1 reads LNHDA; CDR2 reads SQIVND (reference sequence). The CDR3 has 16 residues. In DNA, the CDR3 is TGTGCCAGTAGTATGAGAGGGACAGAAGCTGGAAACACCATATATTTT. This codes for CASSMRGTEAGNTIYF.

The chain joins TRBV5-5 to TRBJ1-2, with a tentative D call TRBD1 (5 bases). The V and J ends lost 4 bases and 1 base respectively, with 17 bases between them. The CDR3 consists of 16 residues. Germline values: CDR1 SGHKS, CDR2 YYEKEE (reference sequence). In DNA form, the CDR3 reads TGTGCCAGCAGCCCGAGCGGACAAGGTTATAACTATGGCTACACCTTC. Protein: CASSPSGQGYNYGYTF.

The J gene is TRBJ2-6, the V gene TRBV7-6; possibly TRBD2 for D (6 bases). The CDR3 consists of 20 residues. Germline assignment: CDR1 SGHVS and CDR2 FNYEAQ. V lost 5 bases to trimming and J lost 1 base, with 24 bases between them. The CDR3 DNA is TGTGCCAGCAGCCCATTAGGAGGGAAGACCCATGGGTCTGGGGCCAACGTCCTGACTTTC. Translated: CASSPLGGKTHGSGANVLTF.